This TCR beta chain was sequenced for a study of a mutant IDH1 vaccine in newly diagnosed glioma. Across the study: Before enrollment, the patients had been treated with radiotherapy alone, temozolomide alone, or both together. Most of them had received both. General study points: Pseudoprogression looked unconnected to shifts in top peripheral T cell clonotypes. Among all patients, vaccine-induced immune responses occurred in 85% to 95%.

The sample's time point: baseline, week 1 (first vaccination visit). Treatment: pre-vaccination baseline after standard-of-care therapy. Donor diagnoses consisted of new WHO grade 3 or 4 IDH1-mutant, ATRX-lost astrocytomas. The CDR3 totals 14 residues. CDR1 and CDR2 (germline): MNHNS, SASEGT. V gave up 5 bases and J gave up 6 bases; unmatched junction bases: 7. As for this clone: Its cognate antigen is unknown.

Generated by immunoSEQ multiplex PCR, the TCRdb table keeps only in-frame clones and is missing some. The sample carries roughly 84,000 clones, 82% recorded once. Sample: PBMCs, taken from a glioma patient treated with radiotherapy, temozolomide or both. This sequence originates from a man in his forties with glioma. Some clones in this sample may be carry-over from other donors' samples. The V call is TRBV6-1, the J call TRBJ1-1; 9 bases map to TRBD1. CDR3 in amino acids: CASSPGTGSPEAFF. The CDR3 DNA reads TGTGCCAGCAGTCCCGGGACAGGGAGCCCTGAAGCTTTCTTT.